The 10 T cell receptor beta chains reported below all come from one sample, sequenced in a study of a mutant IDH1 vaccine in newly diagnosed glioma (dated by TCRdb to 2020 to 2022). Libraries were built with the immunoSEQ multiplex PCR assay. Entries here come from immuneACCESS through TCRdb and include only in-frame sequences with V and J called. Some clones fail to appear in such tables; in the studies checked, an unresolved V gene covers under half of the shortfall, and the cause of the remainder is unknown. The sample table contains roughly 51,000 clones; only one count was recorded for roughly 77% of them. Of the sample, approximately 8.1% is held by the ten largest clones. Sample time point, as interpreted from the label and publication: week 23, last vaccination. A 20-mer mutant IDH1 peptide at 300 micrograms in Montanide made up each vaccine dose, which was injected subcutaneously together with topical imiquimod.

No antigens are known for them. This specimen was PBMCs, taken from a glioma patient whose treatment included an IDH1 peptide vaccine. The receptors originated from a woman between 40 and 50 years old with glioma. Some clones in this sample may be carry-over from other donors' samples.

The chain couples TRBV5-6 to TRBJ1-5; D call uncertain. The CDR3 has 12 residues. The V and J ends lost 1 base and 6 bases respectively, with 5 bases between them. Germline CDR1 SGHDT, CDR2 YYEEEE. CDR3 protein: CASSLSSQPQHF. The CDR3 region has the DNA TGTGCCAGCAGCTTGTCCAGTCAGCCCCAGCATTTT.

This clone was counted a single time. A read error may produce the germline difference seen at one junction end. V gene TRBV20-1 combines with J gene TRBJ1-6; TRBD1 is a possible D gene (5 bases). The CDR3 contains 11 residues. Germline-derived CDR1 and CDR2 are DFQATT and SNEGSKA (reference sequence). The CDR3 is CSAAQGLRVNF. The DNA of the CDR3 is TGCAGTGCTGCCCAGGGACTACGGGTAAACTTT.

DNA for the CDR3: TGTGCTAGTGGTCCGTGGGGGGAGGGTCAGCCCCAGCATTTT. Its translation: CASGPWGEGQPQHF. The rearrangement links TRBV12-5 to TRBJ1-5, with D perhaps matching TRBD1 (5 bases). The germline CDR1 and CDR2 sequences are LGHNT and FRNRAP. V was trimmed by 5 bases and J by 6 bases, leaving 14 bases between them. The CDR3 runs 14 residues.

The gene calls are TRBV19 and TRBJ1-6; perhaps TRBD1 as D (6 bases). V was trimmed by 7 bases and J by 10 bases, leaving 14 bases between them. The germline gives CDR1 LNHDA, CDR2 SQIVND (reference sequence). This CDR3 contains 13 residues. The CDR3 DNA follows: TGTGCCAGTAAGGGCAGGGGCCACTCACCCCTCCACTTT. Translated: CASKGRGHSPLHF.

This clone was found a few times. The chain carries TRBV7-2 and TRBJ1-1; D may be TRBD1 (6 bases). Germline values: CDR1 SGHTA, CDR2 FQGNSA. The CDR3 loop spans 14 amino acids. V dropped 4 bases and J dropped 4 bases, with 13 bases sitting between them. The chain's CDR3 is CASSSTGTSTEAFF. In DNA, the CDR3 is TGTGCCAGCAGCTCGACAGGAACTAGCACTGAAGCTTTCTTT.

The V gene is TRBV18, the J gene TRBJ2-1; D possibly corresponds to TRBD1 (5 bases). V was clipped by 3 bases and J by 8 bases, with 8 bases between them. This CDR3 comprises 12 residues. The germline gives CDR1 KGHSH, CDR2 LQKENI. CDR3 sequence reads: CASSPGLHEQFF. The DNA for the CDR3 is TGTGCCAGCTCACCGGGGCTACATGAGCAGTTCTTC.

This clone was seen only once. This chain's CDR3 is CASSLGKSSGYTF. The CDR3 coding sequence is TGCGCCAGCAGCTTGGGGAAGTCTTCCGGCTACACCTTC. This chain uses TRBV5-1 with TRBJ1-2; D not certain. V was pared by 0 bases and J by 8 bases, with 11 bases between. Germline V lookup: CDR1 SGHRS, CDR2 YFSETQ. The CDR3 has 13 amino acids.

The V and J genes are TRBV9 and TRBJ2-2; D might be TRBD2 (7 bases). V was trimmed by 4 bases and J by 1 base, leaving 17 bases between them. The CDR3 totals 17 residues. Germline CDR1 and CDR2: SGDLS and YYNGEE. The CDR3 region is CASSLGGALRNTGELFF. As DNA, the CDR3 is TGTGCCAGCAGCCTTGGGGGGGCGCTGCGGAACACCGGGGAGCTGTTTTTT.

The genes are TRBV6-4 and TRBJ2-3, with D possibly being TRBD1 (5 bases). V lost 0 bases and J 4 bases, leaving 8 bases between the germline ends. The germline V gene encodes CDR1 MRHNA and CDR2 SNTAGT. The CDR3 length is 14 residues. CDR3 region: CASSDSRGSDTQYF. The CDR3 bases are TGTGCCAGCAGTGACTCAAGGGGATCAGATACGCAGTATTTT.

The rearrangement links TRBV5-4 to TRBJ2-7; 10 bases line up with TRBD2. The CDR3 covers 14 residues. The germline V gene has CDR1 SGHNT and CDR2 YYREEE (reference sequence). V dropped 3 bases and J dropped 6; count of bases not matched to a gene: 6. As DNA, the CDR3 is TGTGCCAGCAGCTGGAGCGGGGGGGCCCCCGAGCAGTACTTC. This translates into CASSWSGGAPEQYF.